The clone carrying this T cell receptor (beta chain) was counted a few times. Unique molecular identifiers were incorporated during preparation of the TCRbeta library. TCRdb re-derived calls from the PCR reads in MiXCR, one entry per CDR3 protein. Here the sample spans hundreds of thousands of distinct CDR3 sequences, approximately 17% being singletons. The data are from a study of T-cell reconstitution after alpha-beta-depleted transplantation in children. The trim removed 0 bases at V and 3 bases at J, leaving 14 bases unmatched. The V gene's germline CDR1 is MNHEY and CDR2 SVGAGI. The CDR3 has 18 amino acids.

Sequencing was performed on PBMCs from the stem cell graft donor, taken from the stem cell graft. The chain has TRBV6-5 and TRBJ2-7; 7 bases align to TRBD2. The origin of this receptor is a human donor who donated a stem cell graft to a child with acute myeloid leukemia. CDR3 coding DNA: TGTGCCAGCAGTTACTCGAAGCGGGGATCGGCATTGTACTACGAGCAGTACTTC. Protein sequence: CASSYSKRGSALYYEQYF.